These 27 T cell receptor beta chains came from one sample sequenced in a study of blood T cell repertoires in COVID-19. Sequencing was performed with immunoSEQ multiplex PCR; in TCRdb, only in-frame clones are kept and a portion is missing. Here the sample spans under 300,000 clones, 86% being singletons. What was sequenced was peripheral blood. The receptors stem from a woman aged 25 to 39 with active or convalescent COVID-19.

V is TRBV11-2 and J is TRBJ1-4, with 8 bases aligning to TRBD1. The V gene end was trimmed by 5 bases and the J gene end by 0 bases; junction bases not matched to a gene: 11. Germline V gives CDR1 SGHAT, CDR2 FQNNGV. CDR3 length equals 18 residues. CDR3 loop: CASSQDREDLSTNEKLFF. Written as DNA, the CDR3 is TGTGCCAGCAGCCAGGACAGGGAGGACCTTTCAACTAATGAAAAACTGTTTTTT. Variable domain in full (rest from reference TRBV11-2 and TRBJ1-4): EAGVAQSPRYKIIEKRQSVAFWCNPISGHATLYWYQQILGQGPKLLIQFQNNGVVDDSQLPKDRFSAERLKGVDSTLKIQPAKLEDSAVYLCASSQDREDLSTNEKLFFGSGTQLSVL.

This clone has a single count. Here the CDR3 reads CASSGGGQGDGYTF. CDR3 coding DNA: TGTGCCAGCAGTGGGGGGGGACAGGGTGATGGCTACACCTTC. The rearrangement links TRBV28 to TRBJ1-2, with 9 bases aligning to TRBD1. V lost 5 bases, J lost 6 bases, and 7 bases stayed unmatched. This CDR3 has 14 residues. Per germline, CDR1 MDHEN and CDR2 SYDVKM.

CDR3 nucleotide sequence: TGTGCCACCAGCAGAGATTCCGACGAGGGCTTGGAAGCTTTCTTT. This gives the protein CATSRDSDEGLEAFF. The chain employs TRBV15 and TRBJ1-1, with no clear D. Germline values: CDR1 LNHNV, CDR2 YYDKDF (reference sequence). The CDR3 totals 15 residues. The germline V and J ends were trimmed by 0 bases and 8 bases, with 16 bases remaining between them.

The genes are TRBV3-1 (or the pseudogene TRBV3-2) and TRBJ1-1, with 9 positions matching TRBD1. The V segment lost 4 bases and the J segment 4 bases; nucleotides outside the gene matches: 4. This CDR3 is 14 amino acids long. The V gene's germline CDR1 is LGHDT and CDR2 YNNKEL (reference sequence). The CDR3 loop reads CASSLDRGPTEAFF. DNA of the CDR3: TGTGCCAGCAGCCTGGACAGGGGTCCCACTGAAGCTTTCTTT.

The V gene is TRBV21-1, the J gene TRBJ2-7; the DNA was not used to check the table's D call, TRBD1. TRBV21-1 is a recognized pseudogene. CDR3 length: 16 amino acids. The DNA for the CDR3 is TGTGCCAGCGCAGCAAATGGCAGGGGATTTACCTACGAGCAGTACTTC. Translation gives CASAANGRGFTYEQYF.

This sequence joins TRBV5-5 and TRBJ1-6; 11 nucleotides line up with TRBD1. The CDR3 is made up of 14 amino acids. The trim removed 4 bases at V and 9 bases at J, leaving 3 bases unmatched. The germline V gene has CDR1 SGHKS and CDR2 YYEKEE (reference sequence). The CDR3 spells CASSRTGGGSPLHF. CDR3 DNA: TGTGCCAGCAGCAGGACAGGGGGCGGTTCACCCCTCCACTTT.

This chain links TRBV10-2 with TRBJ1-1; D gene ambiguous. The length of the CDR3 is 13 residues. Trimming shortened V by 6 bases and J by 5 bases, and 13 bases separated the two germline ends. In germline, CDR1 is WSHSY, CDR2 SAAADI. CDR3 nucleotides: TGCGCCAGCAGGGACTCCCAGAGGACTGAAGCTTTCTTT. It yields the protein CASRDSQRTEAFF.

V gene TRBV19 combines with J gene TRBJ2-1, with D possibly matching TRBD1 (5 bases). Germline values: CDR1 LNHDA, CDR2 SQIVND (reference sequence). V was shortened by 4 bases and J by 9 bases, with 19 bases between the two germline ends. This CDR3 contains 15 residues. CDR3 in DNA: TGTGCCAGTAGTACCCAGACAGCATCAAAGGGTGAGCAGTTCTTC. This encodes CASSTQTASKGEQFF. Combining the CDR3 with reference TRBV19 and TRBJ2-1 gives the whole variable domain DGGITQSPKYLFRKEGQNVTLSCEQNLNHDAMYWYRQDPGQGLRLIYYSQIVNDFQKGDIAEGYSVSREKKESFPLTVTSAQKNPTAFYLCASSTQTASKGEQFFGPGTRLTVL.

V usage is TRBV5-5 and J usage is TRBJ2-3, with unresolved D. Germline V lookup: CDR1 SGHKS, CDR2 YYEKEE (reference sequence). This CDR3 contains 13 residues. Trimming removed 3 bases at V and 6 bases at J, with 11 bases between. The CDR3: CASSSPSEDTQYF. CDR3 nucleotide sequence: TGTGCCAGCAGCTCCCCATCGGAGGATACGCAGTATTTT.

The chain uses TRBV29-1 and TRBJ2-4, with D maybe TRBD2 (5 bases). CDR3 length: 11 amino acids. Per germline, CDR1 SQVTM and CDR2 ANQGSEA. V was clipped by 3 bases and J by 7 bases, with 7 bases between them. The CDR3 sequence: CSVDRGNIQYF. In nucleotides, the CDR3 is TGCAGCGTTGATCGGGGTAACATTCAGTACTTC.

The V and J genes are TRBV10-2 and TRBJ1-1; 9 nucleotides agree with TRBD1. The length of the CDR3 is 15 residues. The V gene's germline CDR1 is WSHSY and CDR2 SAAADI. The ends lost 6 bases at V and 7 bases at J; junction bases unmatched: 12. The CDR3 DNA reads TGCGCCAGCAGCCCCCCCGGGACAGGGCTTGGTGAAGCTTTCTTT. It specifies CASSPPGTGLGEAFF.

The gene calls are TRBV5-6 and TRBJ1-2, with 7 bases aligning to TRBD1. V lost 4 bases to trimming and J lost 4 bases; unmatched junction nucleotides: 7. The germline gives CDR1 SGHDT, CDR2 YYEEEE. The CDR3 runs 14 residues. CDR3: CASSIDRATYGYTF. CDR3 coding DNA: TGTGCCAGCAGCATCGACAGGGCTACCTATGGCTACACCTTC. The whole variable domain, filled in from reference TRBV5-6 and TRBJ1-2, reads DAGVTQSPTHLIKTRGQQVTLRCSPKSGHDTVSWYQQALGQGPQFIFQYYEEEERQRGNFPDRFSGHQFPNYSSELNVNALLLGDSALYLCASSIDRATYGYTFGSGTRLTVV.

The chain employs TRBV5-1 and TRBJ1-3; D is undetermined. Trimming shortened V by 2 bases and J by 2 bases, and 8 bases separated the two germline ends. Looked up from germline, CDR1 is SGHRS and CDR2 is YFSETQ. The CDR3 has 14 residues. The CDR3 region is CASSLEQTGNTIYF. The DNA of the CDR3 is TGCGCCAGCAGCTTAGAACAAACTGGAAACACCATATATTTT.

The chain recombines TRBV7-9 with TRBJ1-2; TRBD1 might be the D (5 bases). The CDR3 is 14 amino acids. V was shortened by 5 bases and J by 5 bases, with 15 bases between the two germline ends. Germline lookup yields CDR1 SEHNR and CDR2 FQNEAQ (reference sequence). Here the CDR3 DNA reads TGTGCCAGCAGCCCCGACAGCCCATTATATGGCTACACCTTC. Its protein product is CASSPDSPLYGYTF.

The chain uses TRBV5-6 and TRBJ2-7; perhaps TRBD1 as D (5 bases). V dropped 5 bases and J dropped 0 bases, with 12 bases sitting between them. CDR1 and CDR2 (germline): SGHDT, YYEEEE. This CDR3 has 14 residues. CDR3 nucleotides: TGTGCCAGCAGTAGGACAAGGAGCTCCTACGAGCAGTACTTC. Protein product: CASSRTRSSYEQYF. Full variable domain (outside the CDR3, taken from reference TRBV5-6 and TRBJ2-7): DAGVTQSPTHLIKTRGQQVTLRCSPKSGHDTVSWYQQALGQGPQFIFQYYEEEERQRGNFPDRFSGHQFPNYSSELNVNALLLGDSALYLCASSRTRSSYEQYFGPGTRLTVT.

This clone appeared a single time. This chain uses TRBV7-2 with TRBJ2-3, with 9 bases that match TRBD2. J gave up 4 bases and V 1 base, and 9 bases lay outside the gene matches. CDR3 length: 17 residues. Germline V gives CDR1 SGHTA, CDR2 FQGNSA. The CDR3 region has the DNA TGTGCCAGCAGCTTAGGCCATGGAGCGGGGGGAGCAGATACGCAGTATTTT. Translated, it gives CASSLGHGAGGADTQYF.

The V and J genes are TRBV12-3 or TRBV12-4 and TRBJ1-5, with D tentatively TRBD1 (5 bases). V was clipped by 6 bases and J by 4 bases, with 10 bases between them. This CDR3 is 13 amino acids long. CDR3 nucleotide sequence: TGTGCCAGCAGCATGGAGGGGAATCAGCCCCAGCATTTT. It is translated as CASSMEGNQPQHF.

The gene calls are TRBV7-9 and TRBJ2-3; no definite D call. The CDR3 covers 17 residues. The germline V gene encodes CDR1 SEHNR and CDR2 FQNEAQ (reference sequence). Trimming left V 4 bases short and J 0 bases short, with 17 bases between. CDR3 DNA: TGTGCCAGCAGCTCCAGGTCCGTTGTAACTAGCACAGATACGCAGTATTTT. Translated, it gives CASSSRSVVTSTDTQYF.

V gene TRBV2 combines with J gene TRBJ2-7; 7 bases are a match to TRBD2. This CDR3 region has 16 residues. The germline gives CDR1 SNHLY, CDR2 FYNNEI. The ends lost 6 bases at V and 6 bases at J; junction bases unmatched: 17. The CDR3 region is CASSGVKGLRGREQYF. CDR3 nucleotides: TGTGCCAGCAGCGGAGTTAAGGGACTACGGGGTCGCGAGCAGTACTTC.

The CDR3 nucleotides read TGTGCCAGCAGCACCCCATGGGGGGATTCCTATGGCTACACCTTC. Its protein product is CASSTPWGDSYGYTF. The rearrangement joins TRBV7-9 to TRBJ1-2; tentative D call: TRBD1 (5 bases). Trimming took off 5 bases at V and 4 bases at J, with 17 bases between the two ends. CDR3 length: 15 residues. Per the germline V gene, CDR1 is SEHNR and CDR2 is FQNEAQ (reference sequence).

The chain uses TRBV24-1 and TRBJ2-7; a possible D gene is TRBD1 (6 bases). V gave up 3 bases and J gave up 3 bases, with 17 bases separating them. The CDR3 spans 16 residues. CDR1 and CDR2 (germline): KGHDR, SFDVKD. The CDR3 DNA sequence: TGTGCCACCAGTGATCGGAAAGGGGGTGTGGGCTACGAGCAGTACTTC. Residues: CATSDRKGGVGYEQYF.

The chain combines TRBV10-2 with TRBJ2-1; 9 nucleotides align to TRBD2. The germline gives CDR1 WSHSY, CDR2 SAAADI. CDR3 length: 13 residues. V lost 7 bases to trimming and J lost 8 bases; unmatched junction nucleotides: 6. CDR3 loop: CASMERGVYEQFF. Here the CDR3 DNA reads TGCGCCAGCATGGAGCGGGGGGTCTATGAGCAGTTCTTC.

V is TRBV30 and J is TRBJ1-3; D remains ambiguous. Germline V gene lookup returns CDR1 GTSNPN and CDR2 SVGIG (reference sequence). The V gene lost 3 bases and the J gene lost 3 bases, with 6 bases spanning the gap. The CDR3 spans 12 residues. CDR3 amino acids: CAWSRFGNTIYF. The DNA of the CDR3 is TGTGCCTGGAGCCGTTTTGGAAACACCATATATTTT.

V is TRBV4-1 and J is TRBJ2-5, with D possibly being TRBD2 (6 bases). Germline CDR1 MGHRA, CDR2 YSYEKL. The CDR3 is 16 residues long. V dropped 2 bases and J dropped 2 bases, with 15 bases sitting between them. CDR3 sequence: CASSQPVSGDQETQYF. DNA of the CDR3: TGCGCCAGCAGCCAACCAGTGTCGGGGGATCAAGAGACCCAGTACTTC.

The chain uses TRBV30 and TRBJ1-4; weak D call: TRBD1 (5 bases). Germline V gene lookup returns CDR1 GTSNPN and CDR2 SVGIG (reference sequence). Trimming stripped 2 bases from V and 5 bases from J, with 15 bases between. This CDR3 has 15 residues. CDR3 sequence reads: CAWSLWRGVNEKLFF. CDR3 DNA: TGTGCCTGGAGTCTTTGGAGGGGAGTAAATGAAAAACTGTTTTTT.

The chain employs TRBV6-5 and TRBJ1-2, with TRBD1 as a possible D gene (6 bases). CDR1 is MNHEY and CDR2 is SVGAGI in the germline V gene. V was pared by 2 bases and J by 8 bases, with 15 bases between. This CDR3 is built from 14 residues. CDR3 sequence: CASSYGSQGTGYTF. As DNA, the CDR3 is TGTGCCAGCAGTTACGGGAGCCAGGGGACCGGCTACACCTTC.

The chain employs TRBV4-2 and TRBJ2-7; 9 bases agree with TRBD1. The CDR3 loop spans 14 amino acids. The V gene's germline CDR1 is LGHNA and CDR2 YNFKEQ. The trim removed 4 bases at V and 3 bases at J, leaving 4 bases unmatched. The DNA of the CDR3 is TGTGCCAGCAGCCCCGGGACAGGGAACTACGAGCAGTACTTC. Its protein product is CASSPGTGNYEQYF.